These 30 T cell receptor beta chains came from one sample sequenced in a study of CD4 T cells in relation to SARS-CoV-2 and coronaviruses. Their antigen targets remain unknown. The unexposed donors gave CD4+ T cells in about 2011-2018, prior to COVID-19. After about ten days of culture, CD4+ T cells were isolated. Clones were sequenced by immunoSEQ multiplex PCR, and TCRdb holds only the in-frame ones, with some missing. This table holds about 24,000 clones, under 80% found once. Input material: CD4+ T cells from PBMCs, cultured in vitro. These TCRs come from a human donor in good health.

The CDR3 is CASSAPGRGLTDTQYF. Here the CDR3 DNA reads TGTGCCAGCAGCGCTCCTGGGCGGGGCCTCACAGATACGCAGTATTTT. The J gene is TRBJ2-3, the V gene TRBV11-3; TRBD2 is a possible D gene (6 bases). CDR1 SGHNT and CDR2 YENEEA come from the germline V gene. The CDR3 spans 16 residues. V lost 5 bases to trimming and J lost 2 bases, with 17 bases between them.

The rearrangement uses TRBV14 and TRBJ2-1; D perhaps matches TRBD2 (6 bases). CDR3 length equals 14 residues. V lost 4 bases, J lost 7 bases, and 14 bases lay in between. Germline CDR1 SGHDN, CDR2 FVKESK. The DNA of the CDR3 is TGTGCCAGCAGCCCTGCGGGACCTCAGAATGAGCAGTTCTTC. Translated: CASSPAGPQNEQFF.

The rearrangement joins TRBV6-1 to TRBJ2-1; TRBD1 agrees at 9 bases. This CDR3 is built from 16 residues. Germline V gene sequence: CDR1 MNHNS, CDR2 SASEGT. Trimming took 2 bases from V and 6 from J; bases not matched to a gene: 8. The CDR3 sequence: CASSEHVGQGFNEQFF. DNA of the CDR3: TGTGCCAGCAGTGAACATGTTGGACAGGGGTTCAATGAGCAGTTCTTC.

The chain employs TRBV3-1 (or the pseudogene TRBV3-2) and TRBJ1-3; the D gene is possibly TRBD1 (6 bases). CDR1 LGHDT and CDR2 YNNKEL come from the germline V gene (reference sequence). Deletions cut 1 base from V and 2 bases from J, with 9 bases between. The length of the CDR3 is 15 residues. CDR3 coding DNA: TGTGCCAGCAGCCAAGGGGGACAAGCTGGAAACACCATATATTTT. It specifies CASSQGGQAGNTIYF.

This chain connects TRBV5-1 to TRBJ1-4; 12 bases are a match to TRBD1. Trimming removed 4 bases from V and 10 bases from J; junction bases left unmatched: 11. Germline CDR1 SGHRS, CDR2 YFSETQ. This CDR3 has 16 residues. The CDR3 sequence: CASSPGTGGSGGKLFF. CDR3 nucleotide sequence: TGCGCCAGCAGCCCCGGGACAGGGGGCTCGGGTGGAAAACTGTTTTTT. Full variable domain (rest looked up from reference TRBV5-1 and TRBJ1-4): KAGVTQTPRYLIKTRGQQVTLSCSPISGHRSVSWYQQTPGQGLQFLFEYFSETQRNKGNFPGRFSGRQFSNSRSEMNVSTLELGDSALYLCASSPGTGGSGGKLFFGSGTQLSVL.

CDR3 sequence reads: CASSPQGAGDGYTF. CDR3 sequence (DNA): TGTGCCAGCTCACCGCAGGGGGCTGGGGATGGCTACACCTTC. The chain couples TRBV18 to TRBJ1-2, with 8 bases aligning to TRBD1. J gave up 6 bases and V 3 bases, and 6 bases lay outside the gene matches. The CDR3 covers 14 residues. Germline V gives CDR1 KGHSH, CDR2 LQKENI.

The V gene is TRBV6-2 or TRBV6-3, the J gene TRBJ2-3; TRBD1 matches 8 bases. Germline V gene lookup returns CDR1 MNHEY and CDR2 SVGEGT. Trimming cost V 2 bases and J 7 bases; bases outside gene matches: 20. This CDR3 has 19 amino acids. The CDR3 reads CASSYGTGLLRGQGNTQYF. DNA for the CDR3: TGTGCCAGCAGTTACGGGACAGGCCTCCTACGCGGACAGGGAAATACGCAGTATTTT.

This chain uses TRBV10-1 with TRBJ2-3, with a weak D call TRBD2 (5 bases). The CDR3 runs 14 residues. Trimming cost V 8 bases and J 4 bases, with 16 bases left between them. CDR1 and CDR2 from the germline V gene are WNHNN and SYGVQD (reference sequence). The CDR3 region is CASSDPRAADTQYF. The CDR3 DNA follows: TGCGCCAGCTCAGATCCCCGAGCGGCAGATACGCAGTATTTT.

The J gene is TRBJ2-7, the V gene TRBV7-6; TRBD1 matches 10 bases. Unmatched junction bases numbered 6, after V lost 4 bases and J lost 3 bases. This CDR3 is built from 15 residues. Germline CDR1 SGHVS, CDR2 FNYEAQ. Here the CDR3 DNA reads TGTGCCAGCAGCTCGTACCGGGACAGGGGCTACGAGCAGTACTTC. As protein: CASSSYRDRGYEQYF.

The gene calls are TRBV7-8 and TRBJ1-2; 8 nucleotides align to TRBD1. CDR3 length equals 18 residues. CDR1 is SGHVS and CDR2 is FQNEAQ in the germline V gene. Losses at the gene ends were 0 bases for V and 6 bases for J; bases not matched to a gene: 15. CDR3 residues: CASSLAFFRTGSSNGYTF. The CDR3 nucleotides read TGTGCCAGCAGCTTAGCGTTTTTTAGGACAGGGAGTAGTAATGGCTACACCTTC.

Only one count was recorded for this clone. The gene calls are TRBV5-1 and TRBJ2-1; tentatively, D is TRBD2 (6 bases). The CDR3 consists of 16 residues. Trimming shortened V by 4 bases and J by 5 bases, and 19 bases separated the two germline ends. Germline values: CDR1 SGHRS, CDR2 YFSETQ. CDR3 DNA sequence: TGCGCCAGCAGCCAGTTACTAGCTACGATAGACAATGAGCAGTTCTTC. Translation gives CASSQLLATIDNEQFF. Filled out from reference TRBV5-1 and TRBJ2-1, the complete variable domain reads KAGVTQTPRYLIKTRGQQVTLSCSPISGHRSVSWYQQTPGQGLQFLFEYFSETQRNKGNFPGRFSGRQFSNSRSEMNVSTLELGDSALYLCASSQLLATIDNEQFFGPGTRLTVL.

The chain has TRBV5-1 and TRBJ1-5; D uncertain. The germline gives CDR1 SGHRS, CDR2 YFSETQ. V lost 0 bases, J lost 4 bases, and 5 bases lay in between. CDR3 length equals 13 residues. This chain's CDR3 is CASSLGDNQPQHF. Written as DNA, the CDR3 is TGCGCCAGCAGCTTGGGGGATAATCAGCCCCAGCATTTT. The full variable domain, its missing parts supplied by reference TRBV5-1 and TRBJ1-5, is KAGVTQTPRYLIKTRGQQVTLSCSPISGHRSVSWYQQTPGQGLQFLFEYFSETQRNKGNFPGRFSGRQFSNSRSEMNVSTLELGDSALYLCASSLGDNQPQHFGDGTRLSIL.

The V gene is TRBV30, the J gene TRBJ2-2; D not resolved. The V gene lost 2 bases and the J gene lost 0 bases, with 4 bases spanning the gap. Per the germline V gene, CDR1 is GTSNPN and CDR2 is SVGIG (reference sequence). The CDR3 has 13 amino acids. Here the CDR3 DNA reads TGTGCCTGGAGTTCTCCGAACACCGGGGAGCTGTTTTTT. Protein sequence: CAWSSPNTGELFF. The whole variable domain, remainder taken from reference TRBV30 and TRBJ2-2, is SQTIHQWPATLVQPVGSPLSLECTVEGTSNPNLYWYRQAAGRGLQLLFYSVGIGQISSEVPQNLSASRPQDRQFILSSKKLLLSDSGFYLCAWSSPNTGELFFGEGSRLTVL.

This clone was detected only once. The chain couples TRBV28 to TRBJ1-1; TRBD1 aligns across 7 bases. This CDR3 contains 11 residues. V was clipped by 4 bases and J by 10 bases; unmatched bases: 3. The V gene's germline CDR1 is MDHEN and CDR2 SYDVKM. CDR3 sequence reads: CASSSAGGAFF. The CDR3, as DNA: TGTGCCAGCAGTTCAGCAGGGGGAGCTTTCTTT. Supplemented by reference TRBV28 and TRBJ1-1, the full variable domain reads DVKVTQSSRYLVKRTGEKVFLECVQDMDHENMFWYRQDPGLGLRLIYFSYDVKMKEKGDIPEGYSVSREKKERFSLILESASTNQTSMYLCASSSAGGAFFGQGTRLTVV.

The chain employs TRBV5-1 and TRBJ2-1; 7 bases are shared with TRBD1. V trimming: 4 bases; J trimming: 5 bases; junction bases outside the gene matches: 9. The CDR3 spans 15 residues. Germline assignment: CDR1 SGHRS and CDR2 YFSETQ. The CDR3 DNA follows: TGCGCCAGCAGCCCGAAGGACAGGTTGCACAATGAGCAGTTCTTC. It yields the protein CASSPKDRLHNEQFF.

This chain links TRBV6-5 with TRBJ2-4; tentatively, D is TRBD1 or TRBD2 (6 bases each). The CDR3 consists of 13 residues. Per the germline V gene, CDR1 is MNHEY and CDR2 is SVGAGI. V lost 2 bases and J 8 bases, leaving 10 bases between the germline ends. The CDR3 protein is CASSYQEGDIQYF. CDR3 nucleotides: TGTGCCAGCAGTTACCAGGAGGGGGACATTCAGTACTTC.

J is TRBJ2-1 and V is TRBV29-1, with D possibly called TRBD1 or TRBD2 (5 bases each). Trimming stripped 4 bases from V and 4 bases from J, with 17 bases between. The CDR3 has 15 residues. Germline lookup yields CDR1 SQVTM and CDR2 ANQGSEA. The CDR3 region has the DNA TGCAGCGTTGGGGGGACCTTGGGAGCATACAATGAGCAGTTCTTC. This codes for CSVGGTLGAYNEQFF.

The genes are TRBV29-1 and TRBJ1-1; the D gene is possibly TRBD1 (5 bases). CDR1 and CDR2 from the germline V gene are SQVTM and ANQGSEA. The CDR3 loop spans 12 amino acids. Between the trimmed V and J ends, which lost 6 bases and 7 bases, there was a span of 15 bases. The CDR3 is CSVAGTQFEAFF. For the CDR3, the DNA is TGCAGCGTCGCCGGGACCCAGTTTGAAGCTTTCTTT.

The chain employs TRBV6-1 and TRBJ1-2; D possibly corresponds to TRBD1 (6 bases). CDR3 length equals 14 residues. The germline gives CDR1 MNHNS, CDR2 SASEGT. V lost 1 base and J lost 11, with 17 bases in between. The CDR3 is CASSEEGWGGRYTF. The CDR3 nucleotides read TGTGCCAGCAGTGAAGAAGGCTGGGGGGGCAGATACACCTTC.

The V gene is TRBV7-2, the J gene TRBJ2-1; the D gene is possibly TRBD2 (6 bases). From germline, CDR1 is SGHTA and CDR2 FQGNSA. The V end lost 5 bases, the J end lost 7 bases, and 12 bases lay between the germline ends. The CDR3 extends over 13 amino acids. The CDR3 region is CASSRPTRNEQFF. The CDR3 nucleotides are TGTGCCAGCAGCCGACCGACTAGGAATGAGCAGTTCTTC.

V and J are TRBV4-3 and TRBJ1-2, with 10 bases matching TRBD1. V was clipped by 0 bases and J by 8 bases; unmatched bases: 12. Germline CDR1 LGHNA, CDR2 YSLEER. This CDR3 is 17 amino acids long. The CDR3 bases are TGCGCCAGCAGCCAAGACCCGACAGGGGGCGCGGTATCGGGCTACACCTTC. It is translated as CASSQDPTGGAVSGYTF.

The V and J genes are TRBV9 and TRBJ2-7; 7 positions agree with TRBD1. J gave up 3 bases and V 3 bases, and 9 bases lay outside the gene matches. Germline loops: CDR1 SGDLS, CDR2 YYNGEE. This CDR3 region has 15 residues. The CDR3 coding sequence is TGTGCCAGCAGCGCGACCGGGACAGCGATCTACGAGCAGTACTTC. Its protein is CASSATGTAIYEQYF.

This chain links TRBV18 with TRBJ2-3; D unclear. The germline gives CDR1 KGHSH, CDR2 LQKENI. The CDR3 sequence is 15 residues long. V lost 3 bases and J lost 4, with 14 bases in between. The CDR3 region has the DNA TGTGCCAGCTCACCCCTAAATCGGGCAGCAGATACGCAGTATTTT. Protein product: CASSPLNRAADTQYF.

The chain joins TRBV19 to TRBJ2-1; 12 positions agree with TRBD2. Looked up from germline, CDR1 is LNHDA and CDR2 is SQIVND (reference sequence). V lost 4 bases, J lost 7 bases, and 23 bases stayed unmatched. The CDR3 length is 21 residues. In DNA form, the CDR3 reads TGTGCCAGTAGTACTCTAGCGGGAGGGCCTGGGTCATCGGGCCTTCGAAATGAGCAGTTCTTC. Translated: CASSTLAGGPGSSGLRNEQFF.

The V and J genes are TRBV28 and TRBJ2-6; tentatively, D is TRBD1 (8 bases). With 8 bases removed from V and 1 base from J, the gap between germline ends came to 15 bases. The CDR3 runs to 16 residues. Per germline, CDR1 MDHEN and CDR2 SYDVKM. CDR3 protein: CASQGAGESGANVLTF. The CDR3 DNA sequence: TGTGCCAGCCAGGGGGCGGGGGAATCTGGGGCCAACGTCCTGACTTTC.

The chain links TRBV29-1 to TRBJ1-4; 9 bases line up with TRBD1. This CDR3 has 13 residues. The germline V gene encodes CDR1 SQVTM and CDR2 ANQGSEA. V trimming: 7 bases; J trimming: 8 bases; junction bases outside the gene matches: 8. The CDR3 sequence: CSALQGAREKLFF. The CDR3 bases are TGCAGCGCTCTACAGGGGGCGAGAGAAAAACTGTTTTTT.

Written as DNA, the CDR3 is TGTGCCAGCTCACCCGATTCCTACGAGCAGTACTTC. This translates into CASSPDSYEQYF. The chain uses TRBV18 and TRBJ2-7; the D is unclear. Germline-derived CDR1 and CDR2 are KGHSH and LQKENI. This CDR3 has 12 residues. The V gene lost 3 bases and the J gene lost 1 base, with 4 bases spanning the gap. Full variable domain (remainder filled in from reference TRBV18 and TRBJ2-7): NAGVMQNPRHLVRRRGQEARLRCSPMKGHSHVYWYRQLPEEGLKFMVYLQKENIIDESGMPKERFSAEFPKEGPSILRIQQVVRGDSAAYFCASSPDSYEQYFGPGTRLTVT.

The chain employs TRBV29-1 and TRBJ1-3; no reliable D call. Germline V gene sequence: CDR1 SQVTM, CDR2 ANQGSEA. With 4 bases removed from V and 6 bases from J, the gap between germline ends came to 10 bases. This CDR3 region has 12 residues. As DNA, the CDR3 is TGCAGCGTTGGGGAGCTGTCAAACACCATATATTTT. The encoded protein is CSVGELSNTIYF.

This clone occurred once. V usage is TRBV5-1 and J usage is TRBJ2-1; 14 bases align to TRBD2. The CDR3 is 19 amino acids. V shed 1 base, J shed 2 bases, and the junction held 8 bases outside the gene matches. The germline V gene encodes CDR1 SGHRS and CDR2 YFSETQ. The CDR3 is CASSLSTSGRVSPYNEQFF. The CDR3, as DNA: TGCGCCAGCAGCTTGTCGACTAGCGGGAGGGTATCCCCCTACAATGAGCAGTTCTTC. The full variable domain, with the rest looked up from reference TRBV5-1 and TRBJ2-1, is KAGVTQTPRYLIKTRGQQVTLSCSPISGHRSVSWYQQTPGQGLQFLFEYFSETQRNKGNFPGRFSGRQFSNSRSEMNVSTLELGDSALYLCASSLSTSGRVSPYNEQFFGPGTRLTVL.

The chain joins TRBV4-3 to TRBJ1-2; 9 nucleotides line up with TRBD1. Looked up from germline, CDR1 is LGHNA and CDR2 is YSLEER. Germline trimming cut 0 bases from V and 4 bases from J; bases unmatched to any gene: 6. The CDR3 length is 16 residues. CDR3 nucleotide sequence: TGCGCCAGCAGCCAAGATCTTGAGGACAGGGGCTATGGCTACACCTTC. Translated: CASSQDLEDRGYGYTF.